This TCR beta chain was captured in a study of graft-versus-host responses after intestinal transplantation. Using immunoSEQ multiplex PCR, the repertoire was profiled, and TCRdb retains in-frame clones only, with some absent. The top ten hold more than 0.45% of the sample, which has just over 40,000 clones, approximately 95% seen once. In regard to this clone: Its antigen is not identified.

Overall study findings and caveats: Early post-transplant HvG declines tracked with peak circulating GvH clone levels.

This material consisted of unstimulated CD8+ T cells sorted from spleen or lymph node cells, taken before transplant. This clonotype was sampled from a human donor who was the organ donor for an intestinal transplant.

CDR3 sequence: CASRPLRGGVSHYGYTF. The CDR3 bases are TGTGCCAGCAGGCCCCTCCGTGGGGGGGTAAGCCACTATGGCTACACCTTC. The chain recombines TRBV27 with TRBJ1-2; tentatively, D is TRBD1 (5 bases). Trimming removed 6 bases at V and 3 bases at J, with 23 bases between. The CDR3 length is 17 residues. CDR1 and CDR2 (germline): MNHEY, SMNVEV (reference sequence).